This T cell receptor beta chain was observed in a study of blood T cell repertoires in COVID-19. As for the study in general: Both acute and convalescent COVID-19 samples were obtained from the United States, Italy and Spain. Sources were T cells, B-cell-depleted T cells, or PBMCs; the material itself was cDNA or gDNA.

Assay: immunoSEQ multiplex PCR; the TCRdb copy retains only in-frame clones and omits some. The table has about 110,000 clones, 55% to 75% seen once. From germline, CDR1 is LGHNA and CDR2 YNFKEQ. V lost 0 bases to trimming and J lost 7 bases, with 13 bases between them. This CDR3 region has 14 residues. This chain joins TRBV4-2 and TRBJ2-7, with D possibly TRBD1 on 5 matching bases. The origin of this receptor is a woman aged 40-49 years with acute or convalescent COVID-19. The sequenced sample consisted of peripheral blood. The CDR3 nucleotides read TGTGCCAGCAGCCAAGATCGGGTGGGGCGGGAGCAGTACTTC. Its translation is CASSQDRVGREQYF.